The rows below give T cell receptor beta chains drawn from one sample of a study of blood T cell repertoires in COVID-19. Assay used: immunoSEQ multiplex PCR; TCRdb lists only in-frame clones, some missing. The table lists under 300,000 clones, 86% of them singletons. Sample: peripheral blood. The receptors here all came from a man aged 18 to 35 with active or convalescent COVID-19. Both conserved end residues are part of each CDR3. Size is omitted from some rows. Given values are once, few, many or a class for expanded clones.

abundance: .
v_gene: TRBV30
CDR3aa: CAWSLRPDTQYF

abundance: .
v_gene: TRBV30
CDR3aa: CAWTGTGELFF

abundance: many
v_gene: TRBV4-2
CDR3aa: CASSQDEASGSETQYF

abundance: few
v_gene: TRBV6-5
CDR3aa: CASRYGTGGTGELFF

abundance: .
v_gene: TRBV7-9
CDR3aa: CASSPGTGYGEQFF

abundance: .
v_gene: TRBV5-6
CDR3aa: CASSWTTYNEQFF

abundance: .
v_gene: TRBV12-3/TRBV12-4
CDR3aa: CASSSTLNEQYF

abundance: .
v_gene: TRBV5-4
CDR3aa: CASSFDTDNEQFF

abundance: .
v_gene: TRBV6-5
CDR3aa: CASRDGTISSYEQYF

abundance: .
v_gene: TRBV18
CDR3aa: CASSLQGGAASYNEQFF

abundance: few
v_gene: TRBV4-1
CDR3aa: CASSQLDMGLAGGNEQFF

abundance: .
v_gene: TRBV5-8
CDR3aa: CASSLQGKQFF

abundance: .
v_gene: TRBV27
CDR3aa: CASSLGHSYEQYF

abundance: once
v_gene: TRBV19
CDR3aa: CASSLRGTGVGQPQHF

abundance: .
v_gene: TRBV27
CDR3aa: CASSAAESYTGELFF

abundance: .
v_gene: TRBV14
CDR3aa: CASSQDGRGLEKLFF

abundance: .
v_gene: TRBV2
CDR3aa: CASAAGSYGYTF

abundance: .
v_gene: TRBV18
CDR3aa: CASSPIPDEQFF

abundance: .
v_gene: TRBV2
CDR3aa: CASSGLAGSYEQYF

abundance: once
v_gene: TRBV3-1/TRBV3-2
CDR3aa: CASSTSGNEQFF

abundance: .
v_gene: TRBV5-1
CDR3aa: CASSLAGLHNEQFF

abundance: once
v_gene: TRBV7-2
CDR3aa: CASSGGLAHSYEQYF

abundance: .
v_gene: TRBV6-5
CDR3aa: CASSSRGPYEQYF

abundance: .
v_gene: TRBV2
CDR3aa: CASSEGGAGLSGNTIYF

abundance: .
v_gene: TRBV27
CDR3aa: CASSPRTGNDYEQYF

abundance: .
v_gene: TRBV24-1
CDR3aa: CATSGIGLKGSYNEQFF

abundance: .
v_gene: TRBV28
CDR3aa: CASASPGQGFTDTQYF

abundance: .
v_gene: TRBV12-3/TRBV12-4
CDR3aa: CASSIQGNTEAFF

abundance: few
v_gene: TRBV19
CDR3aa: CASYPGGIGPQHF

abundance: .
v_gene: TRBV27
CDR3aa: CASSTYRGSAETQYF

abundance: once
v_gene: TRBV3-1/TRBV3-2
CDR3aa: CASSRTTGMDGYTF

abundance: .
v_gene: TRBV6-6
CDR3aa: CASSLDRASSGNTIYF

abundance: .
v_gene: TRBV6-2/TRBV6-3
CDR3aa: CASSYLAGVQETQYF

abundance: .
v_gene: TRBV2
CDR3aa: CASSTDSQRDF

abundance: .
v_gene: TRBV5-1
CDR3aa: CASSMGNTGTGSWGYTF

abundance: few
v_gene: TRBV12-3/TRBV12-4
CDR3aa: CASSHGTEAFF

abundance: .
v_gene: TRBV2
CDR3aa: CASSLTREQYF

abundance: few
v_gene: TRBV6-5
CDR3aa: CASRAGTSGDEQYF

abundance: .
v_gene: TRBV28
CDR3aa: CASTGSNSPLHF

abundance: once
v_gene: TRBV18
CDR3aa: CASSPFGTGGQVYEQYF

abundance: .
v_gene: TRBV5-5
CDR3aa: CASSATGGARDTQYF

abundance: .
v_gene: TRBV10-3
CDR3aa: CAISSQGVGYGYTF

abundance: .
v_gene: TRBV7-6
CDR3aa: CASSLAPDIPYEQYF

abundance: .
v_gene: TRBV28
CDR3aa: CASSQPDRLDGAFF

abundance: .
v_gene: TRBV5-4
CDR3aa: CASSQLRQNSGANVLTF

abundance: .
v_gene: TRBV5-1
CDR3aa: CASSYSGATDTQYF

abundance: once
v_gene: TRBV6-5
CDR3aa: CASSYATEGAKNIQYF

abundance: once
v_gene: TRBV6-5
CDR3aa: CASSYSLGSRYTF

abundance: .
v_gene: TRBV6-5
CDR3aa: CASSYSRGSYEQYF

abundance: .
v_gene: TRBV29-1
CDR3aa: CSASPTGDEQFF

abundance: .
v_gene: TRBV27
CDR3aa: CASSWGQGPLSNQPQHF

abundance: .
v_gene: TRBV4-2
CDR3aa: CASSLEISGDTQYF